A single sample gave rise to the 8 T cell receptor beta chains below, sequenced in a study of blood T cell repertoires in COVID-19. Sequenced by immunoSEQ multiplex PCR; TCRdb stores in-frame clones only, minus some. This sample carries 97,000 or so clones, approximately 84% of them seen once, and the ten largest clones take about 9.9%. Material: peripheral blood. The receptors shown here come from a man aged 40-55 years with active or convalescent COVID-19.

CDR3 region: CASSLDREYGYTF. The CDR3 DNA reads as TGTGCCAGCAGCTTGGACAGGGAATATGGCTACACCTTC. The rearrangement uses TRBV5-4 and TRBJ1-2; maybe TRBD1 (6 bases). V was pared by 0 bases and J by 5 bases, with 8 bases between. This CDR3 has 13 amino acids. Germline V gene sequence: CDR1 SGHNT, CDR2 YYREEE (reference sequence).

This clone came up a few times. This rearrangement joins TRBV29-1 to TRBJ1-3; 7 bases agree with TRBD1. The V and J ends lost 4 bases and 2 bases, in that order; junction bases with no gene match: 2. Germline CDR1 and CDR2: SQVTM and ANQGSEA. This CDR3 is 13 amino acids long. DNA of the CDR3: TGCAGCGTTGGTCAGGGGGCTGGAAACACCATATATTTT. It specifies CSVGQGAGNTIYF.

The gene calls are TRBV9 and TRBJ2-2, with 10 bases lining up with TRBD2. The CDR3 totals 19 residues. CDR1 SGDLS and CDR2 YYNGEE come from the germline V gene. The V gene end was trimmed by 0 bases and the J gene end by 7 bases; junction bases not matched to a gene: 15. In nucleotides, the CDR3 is TGTGCCAGCAGCGTAGCTGGGGGTAGCGGGGGGCCCTTTGGCGGGGAGCTGTTTTTT. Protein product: CASSVAGGSGGPFGGELFF.

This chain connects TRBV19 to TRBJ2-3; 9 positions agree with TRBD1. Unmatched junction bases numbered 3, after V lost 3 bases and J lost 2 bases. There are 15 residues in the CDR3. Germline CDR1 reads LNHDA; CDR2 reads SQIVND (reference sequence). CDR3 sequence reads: CASSINRGPTDTQYF. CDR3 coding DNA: TGTGCCAGTAGTATCAACAGGGGGCCCACAGATACGCAGTATTTT.

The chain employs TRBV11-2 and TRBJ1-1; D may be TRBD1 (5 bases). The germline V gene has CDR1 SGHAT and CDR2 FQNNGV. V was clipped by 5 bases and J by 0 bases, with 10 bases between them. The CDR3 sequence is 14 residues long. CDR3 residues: CASSRQNLNTEAFF. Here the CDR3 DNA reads TGTGCCAGCAGCCGACAGAATTTGAACACTGAAGCTTTCTTT.

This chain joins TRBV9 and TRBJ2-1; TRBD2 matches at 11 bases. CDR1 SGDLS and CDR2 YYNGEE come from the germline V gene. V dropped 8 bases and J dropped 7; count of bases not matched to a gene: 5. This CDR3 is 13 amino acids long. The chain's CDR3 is CASSLAGGNEQFF. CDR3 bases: TGTGCCAGTTCGCTAGCGGGGGGAAATGAGCAGTTCTTC. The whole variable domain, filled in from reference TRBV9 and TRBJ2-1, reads DSGVTQTPKHLITATGQRVTLRCSPRSGDLSVYWYQQSLDQGLQFLIQYYNGEERAKGNILERFSAQQFPDLHSELNLSSLELGDSALYFCASSLAGGNEQFFGPGTRLTVL.

The CDR3 coding sequence is TGTGCCAGCAGCTTGTCCGGGGACTATGGCTACACCTTC. This sequence encodes CASSLSGDYGYTF. The genes are TRBV5-8 and TRBJ1-2; no clear D gene. V lost 1 base to trimming and J lost 3 bases, with 7 bases between them. The CDR3 length is 13 residues. Germline CDR1 reads SGHTS; CDR2 reads YDEGEE.

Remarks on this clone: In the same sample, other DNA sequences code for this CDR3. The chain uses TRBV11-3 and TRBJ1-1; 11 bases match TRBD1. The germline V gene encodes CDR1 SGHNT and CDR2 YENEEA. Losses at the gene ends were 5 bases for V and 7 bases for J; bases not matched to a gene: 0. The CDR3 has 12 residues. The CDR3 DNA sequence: TGTGCCAGCAGCGGGACAGGGGGTGAAGCTTTCTTT. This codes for CASSGTGGEAFF.